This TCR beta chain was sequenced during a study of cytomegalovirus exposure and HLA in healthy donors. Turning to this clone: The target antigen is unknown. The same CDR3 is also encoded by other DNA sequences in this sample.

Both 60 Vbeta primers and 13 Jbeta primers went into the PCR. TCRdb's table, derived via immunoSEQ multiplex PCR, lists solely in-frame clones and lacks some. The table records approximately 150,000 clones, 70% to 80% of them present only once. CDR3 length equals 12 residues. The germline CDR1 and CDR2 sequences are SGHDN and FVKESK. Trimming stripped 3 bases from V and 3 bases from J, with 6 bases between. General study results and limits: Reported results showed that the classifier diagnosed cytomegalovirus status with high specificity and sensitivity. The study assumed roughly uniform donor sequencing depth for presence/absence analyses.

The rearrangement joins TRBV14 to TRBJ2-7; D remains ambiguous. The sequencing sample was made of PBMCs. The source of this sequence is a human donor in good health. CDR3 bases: TGTGCCAGCAGCCAGGCTAGCTACGAGCAGTACTTC. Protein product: CASSQASYEQYF.